The 19 T cell receptor beta chains listed next were all sequenced from one sample in a study of radiation and T cells in renal cell carcinoma (dated by TCRdb to the early 2020s). The library relied on the immunoSEQ multiplex PCR assay. TCRdb stores this immuneACCESS table with in-frame sequences only. Part of the clones is absent; in the studies checked, under half of the shortfall reflects unresolved V genes, and no reason is known for the rest. The sample data list about 78,000 clones, and roughly nine tenths of these were observed just once. Clones ranked in the top ten supply 5% to 7.5% of the sample. According to the study, the label for this sample's time point signals: blood 4 weeks post-SBRT, at nephrectomy. Sample treatment or condition, as interpreted from the label and publication: 15 Gy SBRT to primary tumor, nephrectomy 4 weeks later. The sample here was blood, taken from a patient whose treatment included radiotherapy and nephrectomy. These receptors were obtained from a woman in her 70s with renal cell carcinoma.

This rearrangement joins TRBV6-5 to TRBJ1-4; D uncertain. The CDR3 spans 14 residues. Germline lookup yields CDR1 MNHEY and CDR2 SVGAGI. V was trimmed by 6 bases and J by 1 base, leaving 9 bases between them. The CDR3 DNA follows: TGTGCCAGCAGCCGATCCCTAACTAATGAAAAACTGTTTTTT. Translating gives CASSRSLTNEKLFF.

The chain couples TRBV5-1 to TRBJ2-5, with a tentative D call TRBD1 (6 bases). Trimming removed 0 bases from V and 5 bases from J, with 11 bases in between. This CDR3 has 14 amino acids. The V gene's germline CDR1 is SGHRS and CDR2 YFSETQ. CDR3 coding DNA: TGCGCCAGCAGCTTGGCAGGGGCACGGGAGACCCAGTACTTC. It specifies CASSLAGARETQYF.

This chain joins TRBV5-3 and TRBJ2-4; TRBD2 aligns across 8 bases. TRBV5-3 is annotated as an ORF whose role is uncertain. Unmatched junction bases numbered 9, after V lost 3 bases and J lost 1 base. The length of the CDR3 is 17 residues. CDR3 DNA sequence: TGTGCCAGAAGCTCCCACCGCCGACTAGCGGCCAAAAACATTCAGTACTTC. Translating it yields CARSSHRRLAAKNIQYF.

The chain uses TRBV30 and TRBJ1-2, with TRBD1 as a possible D gene (6 bases). This CDR3 comprises 12 residues. Germline V CDR1 and CDR2: GTSNPN, SVGIG (reference sequence). V lost 4 bases to trimming and J lost 0 bases, with 6 bases between them. The CDR3 region is CAWNRANYGYTF. CDR3 bases: TGTGCCTGGAACAGGGCTAACTATGGCTACACCTTC.

The chain joins TRBV18 to TRBJ2-7; D remains unclear. V gave up 6 bases and J gave up 6 bases, with 12 bases separating them. Germline V gives CDR1 KGHSH, CDR2 LQKENI. The CDR3 runs 12 residues. The CDR3 DNA reads as TGTGCCAGCTCTCTATCCAGTCCCGAGCAGTACTTC. The encoded protein is CASSLSSPEQYF.

The chain recombines TRBV5-1 with TRBJ1-2; D remains ambiguous. The CDR3 has 14 amino acids. The V end was cut by 3 bases, the J end by 7 bases, with 16 bases between. Germline V gene data show CDR1 as SGHRS and CDR2 as YFSETQ. CDR3 region: CASSSPPQHPGYTF. The CDR3 region has the DNA TGCGCCAGCAGCTCGCCGCCACAGCATCCTGGCTACACCTTC.

The V and J genes are TRBV7-2 and TRBJ2-3; D is ambiguous. V gave up 5 bases and J gave up 6 bases, with 9 bases separating them. The CDR3 covers 12 residues. Germline V lookup: CDR1 SGHTA, CDR2 FQGNSA. The CDR3 is CASSDTRDTQYF. Written as DNA, the CDR3 is TGTGCCAGCAGCGATACGAGGGATACGCAGTATTTT. Full variable domain (remainder filled in from reference TRBV7-2 and TRBJ2-3): GAGVSQSPSNKVTEKGKDVELRCDPISGHTALYWYRQSLGQGLEFLIYFQGNSAPDKSGLPSDRFSAERTGGSVSTLTIQRTQQEDSAVYLCASSDTRDTQYFGPGTRLTVL.

The V gene is TRBV7-9, the J gene TRBJ2-5; D uncertain. Germline CDR1 is SEHNR and CDR2 is FQNEAQ (reference sequence). Trimming left V 4 bases short and J 5 bases short, with 11 bases between. The CDR3 has 13 residues. DNA of the CDR3: TGTGCCAGCAGCTCAACCCCATCGGAGACCCAGTACTTC. Its translation is CASSSTPSETQYF.

J is TRBJ1-1 and V is TRBV7-8, with 7 bases identical to TRBD1. Germline V lookup: CDR1 SGHVS, CDR2 FQNEAQ. Trimming removed 8 bases from V and 6 bases from J; junction bases left unmatched: 12. This CDR3 comprises 14 residues. CDR3 DNA: TGTGCCAGCGGCAGTCCGGGACAGTGGGCTGAAGCTTTCTTT. The encoded protein is CASGSPGQWAEAFF.

The V call is TRBV19, the J call TRBJ2-4, with 9 bases aligning to TRBD2. The V and J ends lost 5 bases and 6 bases, in that order; junction bases with no gene match: 8. CDR3 length: 15 residues. CDR1 LNHDA and CDR2 SQIVND come from the germline V gene (reference sequence). The CDR3 reads CASSPAGGRGNIQYF. CDR3 bases: TGTGCCAGTAGTCCAGCGGGGGGTCGGGGAAACATTCAGTACTTC.

This clone appeared once. The gene calls are TRBV7-9 and TRBJ1-4; D unclear. Trimming removed 2 bases at V and 5 bases at J, with 6 bases between. The CDR3 covers 13 residues. Germline V lookup: CDR1 SEHNR, CDR2 FQNEAQ (reference sequence). The CDR3 nucleotides read TGTGCCAGCAGCTTAATGGGAAATGAAAAACTGTTTTTT. Translating it yields CASSLMGNEKLFF.

V is TRBV28 and J is TRBJ2-7; no clear D gene. The V end was cut by 6 bases, the J end by 3 bases, with 6 bases between. CDR3 size: 11 residues. In germline, CDR1 is MDHEN, CDR2 SYDVKM. In DNA, the CDR3 is TGTGCCAGCAGCTCCCGCTACGAGCAGTACTTC. This encodes CASSSRYEQYF.

The V gene is TRBV27, the J gene TRBJ1-1; TRBD1 might be the D (6 bases). Per germline, CDR1 MNHEY and CDR2 SMNVEV (reference sequence). The CDR3 has 14 amino acids. V was cut by 2 bases and J by 7 bases, with 14 bases left in between. The CDR3 loop reads CASSLEGGRGEAFF. CDR3 bases: TGTGCCAGCAGTTTAGAAGGGGGGCGAGGTGAAGCTTTCTTT.

The J gene is TRBJ1-2, the V gene TRBV7-9, with 10 bases aligning to TRBD1. V shed 7 bases, J shed 6 bases, and the junction held 8 bases outside the gene matches. The CDR3 spans 14 residues. CDR1 and CDR2 from the germline V gene are SEHNR and FQNEAQ (reference sequence). The CDR3 spells CASTPAGTGDGYTF. As DNA, the CDR3 is TGTGCCAGCACCCCAGCTGGGACAGGGGATGGCTACACCTTC.

The rearrangement joins TRBV2 to TRBJ1-2, with TRBD1 matching 11 bases. Germline V lookup: CDR1 SNHLY, CDR2 FYNNEI. J was trimmed by 4 bases and V by 6 bases; bases with no gene match: 13. The CDR3 length is 17 residues. The CDR3 DNA follows: TGTGCCAGCAGGGGACAAGGACAGGGGGCTCTGGTCTATGGCTACACCTTC. It yields the protein CASRGQGQGALVYGYTF.

The chain carries TRBV27 and TRBJ2-7, with D unresolved. Germline V lookup: CDR1 MNHEY, CDR2 SMNVEV (reference sequence). The CDR3 has 15 amino acids. The V and J ends lost 6 bases and 1 base respectively, with 16 bases between them. The CDR3 DNA reads TGTGCCAGCAGCCGCCTGGCCGGGCCGTCCTACGAGCAGTACTTC. Translating gives CASSRLAGPSYEQYF.

The chain is built from TRBV27 and TRBJ1-2, with a possible D match to TRBD1 (6 bases). The length of the CDR3 is 13 residues. Germline V gives CDR1 MNHEY, CDR2 SMNVEV (reference sequence). V lost 5 bases, J lost 8 bases, and 15 bases lay in between. DNA of the CDR3: TGTGCCAGCAGTGAACAGGGCGTGGGGGGCTACACCTTC. Amino acid sequence: CASSEQGVGGYTF.

This clone appeared a single time. The chain recombines TRBV7-8 with TRBJ1-6; 7 bases fit TRBD1. Trimming removed 4 bases from V and 7 bases from J; junction bases left unmatched: 7. CDR1 and CDR2 (germline): SGHVS, FQNEAQ. The CDR3 is 15 residues long. CDR3 nucleotides: TGTGCCAGCAGCTCGCAGACAGGGCACAATTCACCCCTCCACTTT. Protein sequence: CASSSQTGHNSPLHF.

The chain combines TRBV4-3 with TRBJ1-2; D gene uncertain. The CDR3 is 13 amino acids. Germline loops: CDR1 LGHNA, CDR2 YSLEER. V was clipped by 0 bases and J by 5 bases, with 7 bases between them. The CDR3 sequence: CASSQEPGYGYTF. The CDR3 DNA follows: TGCGCCAGCAGCCAAGAACCGGGATATGGCTACACCTTC.